This T cell receptor (beta chain) was sequenced for a study of blood T cell repertoires in COVID-19. Recruits, aged roughly 18 to 89 years, lived in approximately 26 US areas. Symptom resolution, clearance, or two negative PCRs marked the recovered donors of Cohort 3. The sample holds one count of this clone. Measured with immunoSEQ multiplex PCR; TCRdb has only the in-frame clones, and not every one. The sample holds 450,000 to 600,000 clones, around 90% seen once. Germline V gives CDR1 LNHDA, CDR2 SQIVND (reference sequence). V lost 0 bases to trimming and J lost 5 bases, with 11 bases between them. The CDR3 extends over 15 amino acids.

This chain joins TRBV19 and TRBJ1-5, with a tentative D call TRBD1 (6 bases). The sequencing input was PBMCs or T cells enriched from blood (not recorded which). The clonotype originates from a woman aged 18-29 years who had recovered from COVID-19. CDR3 sequence (DNA): TGTGCCAGTAGTATAGAACGGGGGGCAGATCAGCCCCAGCATTTT. Its protein is CASSIERGADQPQHF.